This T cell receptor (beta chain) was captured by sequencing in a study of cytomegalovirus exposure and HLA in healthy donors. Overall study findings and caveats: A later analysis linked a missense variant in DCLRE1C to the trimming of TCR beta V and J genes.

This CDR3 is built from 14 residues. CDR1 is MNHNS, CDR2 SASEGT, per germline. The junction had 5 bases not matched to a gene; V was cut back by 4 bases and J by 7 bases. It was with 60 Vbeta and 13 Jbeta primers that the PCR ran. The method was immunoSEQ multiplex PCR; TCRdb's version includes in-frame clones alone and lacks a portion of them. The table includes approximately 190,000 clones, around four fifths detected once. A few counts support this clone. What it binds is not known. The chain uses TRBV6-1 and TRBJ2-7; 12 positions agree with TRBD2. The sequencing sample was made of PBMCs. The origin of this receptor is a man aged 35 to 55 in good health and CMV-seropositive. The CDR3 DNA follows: TGTGCCAGCAGTGGACTAGCGGGAGAAGCTGAGCAGTACTTC. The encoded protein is CASSGLAGEAEQYF.